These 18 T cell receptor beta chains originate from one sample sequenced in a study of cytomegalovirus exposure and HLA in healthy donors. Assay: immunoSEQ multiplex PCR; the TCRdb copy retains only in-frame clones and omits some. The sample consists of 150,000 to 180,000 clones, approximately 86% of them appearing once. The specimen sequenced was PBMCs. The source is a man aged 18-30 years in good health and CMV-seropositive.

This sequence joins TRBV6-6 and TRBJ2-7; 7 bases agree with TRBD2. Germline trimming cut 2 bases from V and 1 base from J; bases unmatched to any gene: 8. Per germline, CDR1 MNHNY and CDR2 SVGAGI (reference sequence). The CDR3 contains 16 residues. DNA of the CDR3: TGTGCCAGCAGTTACGCTCTACTAGCGCCGTCCTACGAGCAGTACTTC. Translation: CASSYALLAPSYEQYF.

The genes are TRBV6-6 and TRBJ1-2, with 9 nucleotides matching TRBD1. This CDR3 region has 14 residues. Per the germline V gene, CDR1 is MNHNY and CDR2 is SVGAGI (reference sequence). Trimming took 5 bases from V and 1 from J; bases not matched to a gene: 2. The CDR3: CASSRTGVNYGYTF. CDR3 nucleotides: TGTGCCAGCAGTAGGACAGGGGTTAACTATGGCTACACCTTC.

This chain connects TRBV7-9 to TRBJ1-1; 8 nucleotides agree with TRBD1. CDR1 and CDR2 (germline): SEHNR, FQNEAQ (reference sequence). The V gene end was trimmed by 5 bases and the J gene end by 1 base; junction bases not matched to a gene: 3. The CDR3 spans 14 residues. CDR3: CASSRGTGNTEAFF. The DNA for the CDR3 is TGTGCCAGCAGCCGGGGGACAGGGAACACTGAAGCTTTCTTT.

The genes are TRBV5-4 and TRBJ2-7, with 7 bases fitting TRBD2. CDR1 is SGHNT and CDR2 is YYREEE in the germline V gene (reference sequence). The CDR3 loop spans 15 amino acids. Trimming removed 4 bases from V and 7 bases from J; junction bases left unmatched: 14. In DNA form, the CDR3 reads TGTGCCAGCAGCCCCGGAGGGCTAGCGGAAACAGAGCAGTACTTC. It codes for CASSPGGLAETEQYF.

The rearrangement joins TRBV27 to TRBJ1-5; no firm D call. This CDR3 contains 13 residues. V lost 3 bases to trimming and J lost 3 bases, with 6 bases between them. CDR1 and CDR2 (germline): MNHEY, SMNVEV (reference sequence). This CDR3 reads CASSLSFNQPQHF. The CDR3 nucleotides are TGTGCCAGCAGTTTGTCGTTCAATCAGCCCCAGCATTTT.

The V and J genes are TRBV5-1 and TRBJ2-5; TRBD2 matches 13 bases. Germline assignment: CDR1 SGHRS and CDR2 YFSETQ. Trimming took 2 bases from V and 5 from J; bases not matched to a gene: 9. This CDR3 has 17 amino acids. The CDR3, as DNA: TGCGCCAGCAGCTTCACTAGCGGGGGGGCCCTCCGTGAGACCCAGTACTTC. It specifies CASSFTSGGALRETQYF. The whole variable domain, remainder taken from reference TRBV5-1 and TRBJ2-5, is KAGVTQTPRYLIKTRGQQVTLSCSPISGHRSVSWYQQTPGQGLQFLFEYFSETQRNKGNFPGRFSGRQFSNSRSEMNVSTLELGDSALYLCASSFTSGGALRETQYFGPGTRLLVL.

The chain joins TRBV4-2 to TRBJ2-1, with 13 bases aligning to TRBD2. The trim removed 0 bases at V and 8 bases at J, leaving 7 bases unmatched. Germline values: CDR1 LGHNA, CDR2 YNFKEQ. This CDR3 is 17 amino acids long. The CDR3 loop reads CASSQDKGLAGRHEQFF. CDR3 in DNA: TGTGCCAGCAGCCAAGATAAGGGACTAGCGGGAAGGCATGAGCAGTTCTTC.

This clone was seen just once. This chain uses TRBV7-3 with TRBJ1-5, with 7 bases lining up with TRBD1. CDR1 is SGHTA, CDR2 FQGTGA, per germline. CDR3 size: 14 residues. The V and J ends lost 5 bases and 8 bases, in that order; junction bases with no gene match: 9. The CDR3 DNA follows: TGTGCCAGCAGCGAGGGGACAGCAGGGGAGCCCCAGCATTTT. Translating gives CASSEGTAGEPQHF.

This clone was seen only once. CDR3 nucleotide sequence: TGTGCCAGCTCACAAATGCTAGCAGTAGGGTACGAGCAGTACTTC. Translated: CASSQMLAVGYEQYF. V gene TRBV18 combines with J gene TRBJ2-7, with D perhaps TRBD2 (5 bases). There are 15 residues in the CDR3. Germline V gene sequence: CDR1 KGHSH, CDR2 LQKENI. The V end lost 4 bases, the J end lost 4 bases, and 17 bases lay between the germline ends.

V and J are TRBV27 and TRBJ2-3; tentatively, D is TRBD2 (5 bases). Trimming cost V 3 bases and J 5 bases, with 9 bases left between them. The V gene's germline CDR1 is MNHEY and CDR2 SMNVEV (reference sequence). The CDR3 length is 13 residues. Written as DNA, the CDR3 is TGTGCCAGCAGTTTTCAGCGGAGAGATACGCAGTATTTT. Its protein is CASSFQRRDTQYF.

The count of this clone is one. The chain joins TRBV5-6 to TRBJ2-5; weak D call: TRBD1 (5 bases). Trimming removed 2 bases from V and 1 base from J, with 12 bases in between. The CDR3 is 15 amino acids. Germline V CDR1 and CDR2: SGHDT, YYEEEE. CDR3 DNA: TGTGCCAGCAGCTTAGTTCGCAGGGCCCAAGAGACCCAGTACTTC. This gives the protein CASSLVRRAQETQYF.

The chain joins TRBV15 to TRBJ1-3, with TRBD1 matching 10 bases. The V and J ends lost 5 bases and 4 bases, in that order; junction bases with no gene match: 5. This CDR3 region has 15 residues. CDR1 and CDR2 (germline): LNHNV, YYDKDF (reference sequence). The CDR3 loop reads CATSPRQGAGNTIYF. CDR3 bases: TGTGCCACCAGCCCACGACAGGGGGCGGGAAACACCATATATTTT.

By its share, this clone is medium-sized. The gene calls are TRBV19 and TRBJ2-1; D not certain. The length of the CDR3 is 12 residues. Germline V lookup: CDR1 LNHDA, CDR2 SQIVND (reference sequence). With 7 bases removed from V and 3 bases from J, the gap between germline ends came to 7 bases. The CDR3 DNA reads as TGTGCCAGTATGGGCTTCTACAATGAGCAGTTCTTC. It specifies CASMGFYNEQFF.

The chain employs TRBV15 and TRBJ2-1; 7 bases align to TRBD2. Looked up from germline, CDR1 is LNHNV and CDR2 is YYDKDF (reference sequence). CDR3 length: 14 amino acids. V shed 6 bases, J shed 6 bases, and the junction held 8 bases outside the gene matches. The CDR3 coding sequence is TGTGCCACCAGGGGCCGTGGGGGGGTCAATGAGCAGTTCTTC. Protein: CATRGRGGVNEQFF.

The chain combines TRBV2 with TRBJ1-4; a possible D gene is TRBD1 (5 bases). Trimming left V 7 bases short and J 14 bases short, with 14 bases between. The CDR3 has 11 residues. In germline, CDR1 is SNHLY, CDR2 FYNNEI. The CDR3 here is CASKSRDSLFF. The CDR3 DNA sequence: TGTGCCAGCAAAAGCCGGGACTCGCTGTTTTTT.

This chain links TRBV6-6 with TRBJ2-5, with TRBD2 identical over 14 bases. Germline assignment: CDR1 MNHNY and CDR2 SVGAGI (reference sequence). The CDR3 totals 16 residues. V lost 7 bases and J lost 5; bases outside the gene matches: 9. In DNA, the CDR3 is TGTGCCAGCAAACCGGGACTAGCGGGAGCTGGTGAGACCCAGTACTTC. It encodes CASKPGLAGAGETQYF.

The CDR3 nucleotides read TGCAGCGTTGAACGGCAGGGCCTGGGGGAGACCCAGTACTTC. It translates to CSVERQGLGETQYF. The chain joins TRBV29-1 to TRBJ2-5, with D perhaps TRBD1 (5 bases). Trimming left V 2 bases short and J 5 bases short, with 15 bases between. Germline-derived CDR1 and CDR2 are SQVTM and ANQGSEA. The CDR3 runs to 14 residues.

The CDR3: CASSDRGNTYTEAFF. In DNA form, the CDR3 reads TGTGCCAGCAGTGATAGGGGGAATACGTACACTGAAGCTTTCTTT. This chain links TRBV25-1 with TRBJ1-1, with TRBD1 as a possible D gene (6 bases). Germline V lookup: CDR1 MGHDK, CDR2 SYGVNS. This CDR3 spans 15 amino acids. V was trimmed by 3 bases and J by 3 bases, leaving 14 bases between them. Full variable domain (missing parts from reference TRBV25-1 and TRBJ1-1): EADIYQTPRYLVIGTGKKITLECSQTMGHDKMYWYQQDPGMELHLIHYSYGVNSTEKGDLSSESTVSRIRTEHFPLTLESARPSHTSQYLCASSDRGNTYTEAFFGQGTRLTVV.